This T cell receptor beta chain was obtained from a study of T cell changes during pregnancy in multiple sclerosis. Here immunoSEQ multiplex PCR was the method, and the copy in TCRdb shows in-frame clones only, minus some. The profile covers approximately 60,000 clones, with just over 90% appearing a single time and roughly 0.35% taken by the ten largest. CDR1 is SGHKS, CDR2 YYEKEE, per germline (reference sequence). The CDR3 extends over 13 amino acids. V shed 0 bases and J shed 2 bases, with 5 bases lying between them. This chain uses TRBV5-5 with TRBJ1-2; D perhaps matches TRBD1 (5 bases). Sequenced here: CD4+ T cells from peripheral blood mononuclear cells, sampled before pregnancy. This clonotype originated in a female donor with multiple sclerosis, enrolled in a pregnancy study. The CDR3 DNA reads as TGTGCCAGCAGCTTGGAGGGGAACTATGGCTACACCTTC. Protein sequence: CASSLEGNYGYTF.